These 28 T cell receptor beta chains came from one sample sequenced in a study of OX40 agonist ivuxolimab in advanced cancers. The table came from immunoSEQ multiplex PCR; TCRdb's copy has only in-frame clones and leaves some out. The table lists more than 60,000 clones, roughly four fifths of them singletons. The sample consisted of CD4+ or CD8+ T cells sorted from blood, taken in a trial of the OX40 agonist ivuxolimab. These receptors originate from an adult with an advanced solid tumor such as melanoma, head and neck, liver or kidney cancer.

This clone has only one observation. The rearrangement uses TRBV5-4 and TRBJ2-5; TRBD1 is a possible D gene (5 bases). The ends were cut back, 3 bases at V and 5 bases at J, with 14 bases in the middle. Germline CDR1 is SGHNT and CDR2 is YYREEE (reference sequence). The CDR3 runs 14 residues. DNA for the CDR3: TGTGCCAGCAGCTCTCAGGGTGGATTGGAGACCCAGTACTTC. Protein product: CASSSQGGLETQYF.

This clone was counted between two and nine times. V and J are TRBV5-1 and TRBJ2-1; 8 bases fit TRBD2. V lost 4 bases to trimming and J lost 5 bases; unmatched junction nucleotides: 14. CDR1 is SGHRS and CDR2 is YFSETQ in the germline V gene. The CDR3 covers 17 residues. The CDR3 DNA sequence: TGCGCCAGCAGCCTGGCGCGGGGGACTAGGGAGAACAATGAGCAGTTCTTC. This translates into CASSLARGTRENNEQFF.

The chain recombines TRBV5-1 with TRBJ2-3, with 9 bases fitting TRBD2. This CDR3 region has 19 residues. Germline V lookup: CDR1 SGHRS, CDR2 YFSETQ. With 0 bases clipped from V and 7 bases from J, the junction kept 18 bases outside the gene matches. CDR3 protein: CASSLEGEAGGPRENTQYF. Written as DNA, the CDR3 is TGCGCCAGCAGCTTGGAGGGCGAGGCGGGGGGGCCACGGGAGAATACGCAGTATTTT.

V gene TRBV7-9 combines with J gene TRBJ2-2, with unresolved D. The length of the CDR3 is 12 residues. V was shortened by 3 bases and J by 6 bases, with 5 bases between the two germline ends. CDR1 and CDR2 from the germline V gene are SEHNR and FQNEAQ (reference sequence). Written as DNA, the CDR3 is TGTGCCAGCAGCTTCCCAGCCGGGGAGCTGTTTTTT. Its translation: CASSFPAGELFF. Variable domain in full (rest from reference TRBV7-9 and TRBJ2-2): DTGVSQNPRHKITKRGQNVTFRCDPISEHNRLYWYRQTLGQGPEFLTYFQNEAQLEKSRLLSDRFSAERPKGSFSTLEIQRTEQGDSAMYLCASSFPAGELFFGEGSRLTVL.

This clone has a single count. V usage is TRBV11-2 and J usage is TRBJ1-2; possibly TRBD1 for D (5 bases). The CDR3 is 15 amino acids. V was clipped by 0 bases and J by 3 bases, with 11 bases between them. Germline V CDR1 and CDR2: SGHAT, FQNNGV. The chain's CDR3 is CASSLDHDSYYGYTF. For the CDR3, the DNA is TGTGCCAGCAGCTTAGATCATGACAGTTACTATGGCTACACCTTC.

V is TRBV29-1 and J is TRBJ1-2; D remains unclear. Germline-derived CDR1 and CDR2 are SQVTM and ANQGSEA. This CDR3 comprises 11 residues. Trimming shortened V by 0 bases and J by 1 base, and 0 bases separated the two germline ends. For the CDR3, the DNA is TGCAGCGTTGAAGATAACTATGGCTACACCTTC. This sequence encodes CSVEDNYGYTF.

The chain carries TRBV18 and TRBJ2-3; TRBD2 is a possible D gene (6 bases). V gave up 2 bases and J gave up 4 bases, with 10 bases separating them. Germline V gene data show CDR1 as KGHSH and CDR2 as LQKENI. This CDR3 has 14 amino acids. The CDR3 DNA reads as TGTGCCAGCTCACCATTGGGGGGTTCAGATACGCAGTATTTT. It is translated as CASSPLGGSDTQYF. Filled out from reference TRBV18 and TRBJ2-3, the complete variable domain reads NAGVMQNPRHLVRRRGQEARLRCSPMKGHSHVYWYRQLPEEGLKFMVYLQKENIIDESGMPKERFSAEFPKEGPSILRIQQVVRGDSAAYFCASSPLGGSDTQYFGPGTRLTVL.

The chain is built from TRBV5-1 and TRBJ1-3, with a possible D match to TRBD1 (6 bases). V dropped 2 bases and J dropped 7 bases, with 13 bases sitting between them. The CDR3 is 14 residues long. Germline CDR1 SGHRS, CDR2 YFSETQ. CDR3 sequence (DNA): TGCGCCAGCAGCTTAGGGGGGACCGGGAACACCATATATTTT. This codes for CASSLGGTGNTIYF.

The chain uses TRBV7-6 and TRBJ1-2, with 7 positions matching TRBD1. The V and J ends lost 3 bases and 3 bases, in that order; junction bases with no gene match: 7. Germline assignment: CDR1 SGHVS and CDR2 FNYEAQ. The CDR3 consists of 15 residues. The CDR3 spells CASSLTGKGDYGYTF. The CDR3 DNA follows: TGTGCCAGCAGCTTGACAGGGAAAGGCGACTATGGCTACACCTTC.

The J gene is TRBJ1-1, the V gene TRBV11-2, with D possibly TRBD1 on 6 matching bases. V was cut by 5 bases and J by 6 bases, with 16 bases left in between. CDR3 length: 14 residues. Germline loops: CDR1 SGHAT, CDR2 FQNNGV. As DNA, the CDR3 is TGTGCCAGCAGCCCCTGGGCAGGGGTATCTGAAGCTTTCTTT. Translated, it gives CASSPWAGVSEAFF.

The V and J genes are TRBV30 and TRBJ1-5; perhaps TRBD1 as D (5 bases). V was trimmed by 1 base and J by 6 bases, leaving 10 bases between them. Germline V gene sequence: CDR1 GTSNPN, CDR2 SVGIG (reference sequence). The CDR3 runs to 13 residues. CDR3 DNA: TGTGCCTGGAGTGGGGGCGGAGGTCAGCCCCAGCATTTT. This translates into CAWSGGGGQPQHF. The variable domain in full, completed from reference TRBV30 and TRBJ1-5, reads SQTIHQWPATLVQPVGSPLSLECTVEGTSNPNLYWYRQAAGRGLQLLFYSVGIGQISSEVPQNLSASRPQDRQFILSSKKLLLSDSGFYLCAWSGGGGQPQHFGDGTRLSIL.

The V call is TRBV6-1, the J call TRBJ2-7, with D maybe TRBD2 (5 bases). The germline V gene encodes CDR1 MNHNS and CDR2 SASEGT. Trimming removed 2 bases from V and 3 bases from J, with 11 bases in between. The CDR3 contains 14 residues. The CDR3 DNA is TGTGCCAGCAGTGAAACGGCAGGAGGCTACGAGCAGTACTTC. It yields the protein CASSETAGGYEQYF.

This sequence joins TRBV30 and TRBJ2-1; no definite D call. Germline V gene sequence: CDR1 GTSNPN, CDR2 SVGIG (reference sequence). This CDR3 is 14 amino acids long. Trimming cost V 4 bases and J 3 bases, with 13 bases left between them. The CDR3 sequence: CAWNSGVNYNEQFF. DNA for the CDR3: TGTGCCTGGAACTCCGGAGTGAACTACAATGAGCAGTTCTTC.

The J gene is TRBJ2-5, the V gene TRBV11-2, with 9 bases identical to TRBD1. V was clipped by 4 bases and J by 1 base; unmatched bases: 7. The germline V gene encodes CDR1 SGHAT and CDR2 FQNNGV. This CDR3 contains 16 residues. CDR3 DNA sequence: TGTGCCAGCAGCTCCGGACAGGGGAGCCTCCAAGAGACCCAGTACTTC. Translating it yields CASSSGQGSLQETQYF.

The chain couples TRBV6-5 to TRBJ1-1; D is possibly TRBD1 (5 bases). The V end lost 5 bases, the J end lost 11 bases, and 15 bases lay between the germline ends. This CDR3 comprises 12 residues. Germline lookup yields CDR1 MNHEY and CDR2 SVGAGI. The CDR3 spells CASSREGPWAFF. CDR3 bases: TGTGCCAGCAGTCGGGAGGGGCCTTGGGCTTTCTTT.

V is TRBV27 and J is TRBJ2-5; 10 bases fit TRBD2. In germline, CDR1 is MNHEY, CDR2 SMNVEV (reference sequence). The V segment lost 4 bases and the J segment 3 bases; nucleotides outside the gene matches: 5. There are 15 residues in the CDR3. The CDR3 loop is CASSSPGTSEETQYF. CDR3 in DNA: TGTGCCAGCAGTTCACCCGGGACTAGCGAAGAGACCCAGTACTTC.

CDR3 in amino acids: CASSGRMGTDKERRNTIYF. For the CDR3, the DNA is TGTGCCAGCAGTGGCCGGATGGGGACCGACAAGGAACGCCGAAACACCATATATTTT. This chain links TRBV6-1 with TRBJ1-3, with a possible D match to TRBD1 (5 bases). CDR3 length: 19 residues. CDR1 and CDR2 (germline): MNHNS, SASEGT. Trimming shortened V by 4 bases and J by 5 bases, and 27 bases separated the two germline ends.

The chain joins TRBV11-3 to TRBJ2-5; 8 bases map to TRBD2. Germline assignment: CDR1 SGHNT and CDR2 YENEEA. The V and J ends lost 4 bases and 6 bases, in that order; junction bases with no gene match: 4. The CDR3 runs 13 residues. This CDR3 reads CASSSPGGKTQYF. The DNA of the CDR3 is TGTGCCAGCAGCTCCCCGGGGGGGAAGACCCAGTACTTC.

The chain is built from TRBV6-5 and TRBJ1-6; D possibly corresponds to TRBD1 (5 bases). Germline CDR1 MNHEY, CDR2 SVGAGI. The V gene lost 5 bases and the J gene lost 5 bases, with 13 bases spanning the gap. The CDR3 runs 15 residues. CDR3 nucleotide sequence: TGTGCCAGCAGTGTAGGGACGGGAAATAATTCACCCCTCCACTTT. Translating it yields CASSVGTGNNSPLHF.

The rearrangement links TRBV5-4 to TRBJ1-1; a possible D gene is TRBD1 (5 bases). Trimming left V 6 bases short and J 5 bases short, with 17 bases between. This CDR3 has 14 residues. Per the germline V gene, CDR1 is SGHNT and CDR2 is YYREEE (reference sequence). The CDR3 coding sequence is TGTGCCAGCAAGATACGCGGGGGGGGGACTGAAGCTTTCTTT. It specifies CASKIRGGGTEAFF.

The V gene is TRBV27, the J gene TRBJ2-1; D is undetermined. Trimming removed 3 bases from V and 0 bases from J, with 9 bases in between. CDR1 is MNHEY, CDR2 SMNVEV, per germline (reference sequence). The length of the CDR3 is 15 residues. The CDR3 DNA is TGTGCCAGCAGTTTGAGTTGGAGCTCCTACAATGAGCAGTTCTTC. This translates into CASSLSWSSYNEQFF.

This chain joins TRBV28 and TRBJ2-1; the match to TRBD2 covers 8 bases. The CDR3 length is 15 residues. V lost 3 bases and J lost 10; bases outside the gene matches: 11. Germline CDR1 reads MDHEN; CDR2 reads SYDVKM. The CDR3: CASSFGSGGATEQFF. Here the CDR3 DNA reads TGTGCCAGCAGTTTCGGGTCGGGGGGGGCGACGGAGCAGTTCTTC.

This sequence joins TRBV28 and TRBJ1-1, with 10 bases aligning to TRBD1. This CDR3 is 15 amino acids long. The V gene end was trimmed by 6 bases and the J gene end by 6 bases; junction bases not matched to a gene: 10. The germline V gene has CDR1 MDHEN and CDR2 SYDVKM. CDR3 sequence (DNA): TGTGCCAGCAGGGAGAGACAGGGGGCATCTTCTGAAGCTTTCTTT. The encoded protein is CASRERQGASSEAFF.

The J gene is TRBJ2-4, the V gene TRBV7-8, with 12 bases identical to TRBD2. This CDR3 is built from 20 residues. Trimming cost V 5 bases and J 0 bases; bases outside gene matches: 14. Germline V gene data show CDR1 as SGHVS and CDR2 as FQNEAQ. For the CDR3, the DNA is TGTGCCAGCAGCCCAGGACTAGCGGGGAGTCACTCTCTAGCCAAAAACATTCAGTACTTC. Translated, it gives CASSPGLAGSHSLAKNIQYF.

This clone was seen more than once but under ten times. The chain links TRBV4-3 to TRBJ1-2; D remains ambiguous. The CDR3 loop spans 14 amino acids. Trimming left V 4 bases short and J 2 bases short, with 11 bases between. Germline V gives CDR1 LGHNA, CDR2 YSLEER. CDR3 amino acids: CASSLTEENYGYTF. CDR3 bases: TGCGCCAGCAGCCTTACGGAGGAAAACTATGGCTACACCTTC.

The chain joins TRBV19 to TRBJ1-3; unclear D gene. The length of the CDR3 is 17 residues. Trimming pared 8 bases from V and 0 bases from J, leaving 20 bases between. Per the germline V gene, CDR1 is LNHDA and CDR2 is SQIVND (reference sequence). CDR3 in DNA: TGTGCCAGTTCCCTGCAGGAGGGCCGGAGCTCTGGAAACACCATATATTTT. This translates into CASSLQEGRSSGNTIYF.

The rearrangement joins TRBV7-2 to TRBJ2-3; 7 bases line up with TRBD2. V lost 6 bases and J lost 2; bases outside the gene matches: 11. The CDR3 runs to 16 residues. CDR1 is SGHTA and CDR2 is FQGNSA in the germline V gene. The CDR3: CASRVGGGGYTDTQYF. Here the CDR3 DNA reads TGTGCCAGCAGAGTCGGTGGGGGGGGATACACAGATACGCAGTATTTT.

The chain links TRBV7-9 to TRBJ2-1; TRBD1 is a possible D gene (6 bases). Trimming removed 7 bases from V and 0 bases from J, with 16 bases in between. CDR3 length: 16 residues. Germline CDR1 SEHNR, CDR2 FQNEAQ (reference sequence). The CDR3 nucleotides are TGTGCCAGCACCCCCCAGGGGACGAGCTCCTACAATGAGCAGTTCTTC. Translating it yields CASTPQGTSSYNEQFF.